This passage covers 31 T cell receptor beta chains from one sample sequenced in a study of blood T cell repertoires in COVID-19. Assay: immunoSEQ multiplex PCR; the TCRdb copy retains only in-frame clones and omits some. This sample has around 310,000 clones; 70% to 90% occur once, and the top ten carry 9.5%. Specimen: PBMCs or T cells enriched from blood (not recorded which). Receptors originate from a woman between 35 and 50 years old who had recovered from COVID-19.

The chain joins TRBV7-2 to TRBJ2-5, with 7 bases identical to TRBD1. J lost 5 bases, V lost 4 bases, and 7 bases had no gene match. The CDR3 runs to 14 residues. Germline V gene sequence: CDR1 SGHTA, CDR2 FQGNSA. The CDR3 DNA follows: TGTGCCAGCAGCTCCCGACAGGGTGGGGAGACCCAGTACTTC. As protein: CASSSRQGGETQYF.

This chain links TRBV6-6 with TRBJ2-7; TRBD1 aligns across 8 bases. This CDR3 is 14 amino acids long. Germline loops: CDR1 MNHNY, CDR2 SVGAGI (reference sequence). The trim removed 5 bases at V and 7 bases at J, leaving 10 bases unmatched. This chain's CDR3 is CASSPGQGLEEQYF. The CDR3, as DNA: TGTGCCAGCAGTCCAGGACAGGGCCTGGAAGAGCAGTACTTC.

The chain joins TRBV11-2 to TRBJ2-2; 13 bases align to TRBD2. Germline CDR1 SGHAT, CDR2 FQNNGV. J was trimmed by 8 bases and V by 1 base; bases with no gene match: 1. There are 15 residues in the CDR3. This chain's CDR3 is CASSLGGLAGGELFF. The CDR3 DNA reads TGTGCCAGCAGCTTAGGGGGACTAGCGGGAGGGGAGCTGTTTTTT.

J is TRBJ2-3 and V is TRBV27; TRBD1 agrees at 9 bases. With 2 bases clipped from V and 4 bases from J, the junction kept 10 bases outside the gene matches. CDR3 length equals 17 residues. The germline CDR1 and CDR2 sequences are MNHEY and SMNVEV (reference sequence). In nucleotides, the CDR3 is TGTGCCAGCAGTTTAGAGGGACAGGGAGGCGAATCAGATACGCAGTATTTT. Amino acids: CASSLEGQGGESDTQYF.

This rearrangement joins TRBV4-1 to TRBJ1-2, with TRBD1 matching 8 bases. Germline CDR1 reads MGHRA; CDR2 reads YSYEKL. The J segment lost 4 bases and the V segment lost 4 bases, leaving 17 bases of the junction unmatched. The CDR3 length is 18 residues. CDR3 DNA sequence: TGCGCCAGCAGCCGACAATTTGGCGCCGACAGGGGACCCTATGGCTACACCTTC. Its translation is CASSRQFGADRGPYGYTF.

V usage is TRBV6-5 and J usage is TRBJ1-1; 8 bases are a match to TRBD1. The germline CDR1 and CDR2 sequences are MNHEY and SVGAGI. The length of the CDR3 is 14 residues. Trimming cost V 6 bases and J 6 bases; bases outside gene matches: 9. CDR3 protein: CASSLAQGGAEAFF. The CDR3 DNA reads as TGTGCCAGCAGCCTCGCACAGGGGGGCGCTGAAGCTTTCTTT.

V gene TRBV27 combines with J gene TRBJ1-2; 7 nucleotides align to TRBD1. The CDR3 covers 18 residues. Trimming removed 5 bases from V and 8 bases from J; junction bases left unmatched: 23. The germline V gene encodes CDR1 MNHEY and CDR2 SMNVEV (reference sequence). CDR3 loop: CASSPIIPLRQGRLGYTF. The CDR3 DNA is TGTGCCAGCAGTCCTATCATCCCCTTGAGACAGGGTCGGCTGGGCTACACCTTC.

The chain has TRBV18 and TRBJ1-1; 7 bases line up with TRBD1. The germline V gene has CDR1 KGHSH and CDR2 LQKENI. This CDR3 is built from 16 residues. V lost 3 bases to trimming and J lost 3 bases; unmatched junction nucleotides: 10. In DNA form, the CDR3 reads TGTGCCAGCTCACCCCTGACAGGGATGGTCGACACTGAAGCTTTCTTT. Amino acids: CASSPLTGMVDTEAFF.

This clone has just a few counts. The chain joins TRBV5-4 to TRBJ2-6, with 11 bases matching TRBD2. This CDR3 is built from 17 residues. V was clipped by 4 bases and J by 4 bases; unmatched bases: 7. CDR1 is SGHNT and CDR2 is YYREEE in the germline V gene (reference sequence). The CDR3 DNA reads TGTGCCAGCAGCCATAGCGGGGGGGCGTTAGGGGCCAACGTCCTGACTTTC. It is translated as CASSHSGGALGANVLTF.

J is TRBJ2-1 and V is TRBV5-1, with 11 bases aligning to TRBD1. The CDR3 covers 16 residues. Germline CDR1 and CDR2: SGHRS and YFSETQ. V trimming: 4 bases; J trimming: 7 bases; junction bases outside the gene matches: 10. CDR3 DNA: TGCGCCAGCAGCCTATTAGGGACAGGGGGTACGAATGAGCAGTTCTTC. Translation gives CASSLLGTGGTNEQFF.

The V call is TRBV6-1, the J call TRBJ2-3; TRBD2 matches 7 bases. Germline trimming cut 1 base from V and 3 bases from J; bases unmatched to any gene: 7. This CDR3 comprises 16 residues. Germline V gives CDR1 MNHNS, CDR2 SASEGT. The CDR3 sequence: CASSEVPSGRTDTQYF. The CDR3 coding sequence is TGTGCCAGCAGTGAAGTCCCTAGCGGTCGGACAGATACGCAGTATTTT.

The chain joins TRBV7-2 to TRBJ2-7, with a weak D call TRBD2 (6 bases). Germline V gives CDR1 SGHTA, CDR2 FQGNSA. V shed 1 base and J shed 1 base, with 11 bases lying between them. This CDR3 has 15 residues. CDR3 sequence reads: CASSLGRGTSYEQYF. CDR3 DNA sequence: TGTGCCAGCAGCTTAGGCCGTGGGACTTCCTACGAGCAGTACTTC.

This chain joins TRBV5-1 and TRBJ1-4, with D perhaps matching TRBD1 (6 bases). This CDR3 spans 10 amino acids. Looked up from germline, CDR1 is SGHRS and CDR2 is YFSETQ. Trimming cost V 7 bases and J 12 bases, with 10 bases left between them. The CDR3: CASPKGELFF. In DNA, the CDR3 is TGCGCCAGCCCCAAGGGGGAACTGTTTTTT.

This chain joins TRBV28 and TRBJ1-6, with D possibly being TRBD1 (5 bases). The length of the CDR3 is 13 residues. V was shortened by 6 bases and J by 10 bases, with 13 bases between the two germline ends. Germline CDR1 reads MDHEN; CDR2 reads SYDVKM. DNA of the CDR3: TGTGCCAGCAGGGGGCAGGATTTCTCACCCCTCCACTTT. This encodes CASRGQDFSPLHF.

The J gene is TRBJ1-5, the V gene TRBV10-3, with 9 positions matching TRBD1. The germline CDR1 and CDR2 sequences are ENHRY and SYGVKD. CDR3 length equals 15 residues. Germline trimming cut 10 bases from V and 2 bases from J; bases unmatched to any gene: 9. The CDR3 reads CATGRTGEGNQPQHF. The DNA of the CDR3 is TGTGCCACGGGGAGGACAGGGGAGGGCAATCAGCCCCAGCATTTT.

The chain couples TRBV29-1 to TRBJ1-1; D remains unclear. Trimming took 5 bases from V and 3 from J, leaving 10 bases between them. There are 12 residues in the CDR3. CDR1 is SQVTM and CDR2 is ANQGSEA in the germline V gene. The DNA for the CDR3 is TGCAGCGTTCAAATCGGGGACACTGAAGCTTTCTTT. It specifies CSVQIGDTEAFF.

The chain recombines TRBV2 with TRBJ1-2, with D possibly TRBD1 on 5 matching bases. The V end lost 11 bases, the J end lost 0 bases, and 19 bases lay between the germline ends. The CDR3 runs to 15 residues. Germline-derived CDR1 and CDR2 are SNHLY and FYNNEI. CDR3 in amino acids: CASSWDSEANYGYTF. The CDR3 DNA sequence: TGTGCCTCATCATGGGACTCCGAAGCTAACTATGGCTACACCTTC.

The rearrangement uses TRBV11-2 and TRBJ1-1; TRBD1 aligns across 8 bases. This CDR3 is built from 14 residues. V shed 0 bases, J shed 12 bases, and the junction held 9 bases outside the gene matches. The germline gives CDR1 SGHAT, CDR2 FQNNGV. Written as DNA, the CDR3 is TGTGCCAGCAGCTTAGAAGGACAGGGTGCTGAGACTTTCTTT. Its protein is CASSLEGQGAETFF.

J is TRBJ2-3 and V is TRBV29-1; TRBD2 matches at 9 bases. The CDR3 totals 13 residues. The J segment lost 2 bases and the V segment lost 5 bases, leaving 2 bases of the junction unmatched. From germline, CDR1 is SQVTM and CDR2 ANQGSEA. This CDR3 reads CSVRTSATDTQYF. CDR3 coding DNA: TGCAGCGTTCGGACTAGCGCCACAGATACGCAGTATTTT.

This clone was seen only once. In nucleotides, the CDR3 is TGTGCCTGGGCGATAGGACAGGGACCCTACGAGCAGTACTTC. Translated: CAWAIGQGPYEQYF. The chain carries TRBV30 and TRBJ2-7, with 8 bases identical to TRBD1. V lost 5 bases, J lost 2 bases, and 8 bases stayed unmatched. The CDR3 has 14 amino acids. Germline V gene lookup returns CDR1 GTSNPN and CDR2 SVGIG (reference sequence).

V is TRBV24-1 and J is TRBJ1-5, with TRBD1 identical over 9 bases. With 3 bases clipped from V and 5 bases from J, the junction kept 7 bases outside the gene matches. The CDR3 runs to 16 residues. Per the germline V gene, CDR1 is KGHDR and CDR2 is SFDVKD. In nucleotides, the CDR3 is TGTGCCACCAGTGATCCGGGACAGGGACTGGATCAGCCCCAGCATTTT. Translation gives CATSDPGQGLDQPQHF.

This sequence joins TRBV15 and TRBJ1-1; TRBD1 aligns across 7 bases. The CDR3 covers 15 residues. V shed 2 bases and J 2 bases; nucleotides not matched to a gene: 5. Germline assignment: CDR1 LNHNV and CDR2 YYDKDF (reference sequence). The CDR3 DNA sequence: TGTGCCACCAGCAGAAATACAGGGGCAAACACTGAAGCTTTCTTT. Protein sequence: CATSRNTGANTEAFF.

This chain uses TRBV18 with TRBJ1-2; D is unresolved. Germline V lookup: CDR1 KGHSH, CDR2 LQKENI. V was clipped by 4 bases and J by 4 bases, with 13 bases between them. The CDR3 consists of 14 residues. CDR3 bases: TGTGCCAGCTCACTATCCGAGACTGTCTATGGCTACACCTTC. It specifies CASSLSETVYGYTF.

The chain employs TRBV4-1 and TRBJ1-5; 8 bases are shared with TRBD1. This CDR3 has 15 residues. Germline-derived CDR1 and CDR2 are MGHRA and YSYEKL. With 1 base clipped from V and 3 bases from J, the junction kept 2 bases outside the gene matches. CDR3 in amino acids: CASSQGQGPNQPQHF. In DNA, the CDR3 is TGCGCCAGCAGCCAAGGACAGGGGCCCAATCAGCCCCAGCATTTT.

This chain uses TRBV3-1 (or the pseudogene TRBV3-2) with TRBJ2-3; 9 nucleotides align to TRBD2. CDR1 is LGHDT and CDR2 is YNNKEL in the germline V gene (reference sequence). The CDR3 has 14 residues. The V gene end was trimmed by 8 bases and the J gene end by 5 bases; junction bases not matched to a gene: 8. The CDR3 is CASVRASGEDTQYF. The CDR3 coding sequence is TGTGCCAGCGTAAGGGCTAGCGGGGAAGATACGCAGTATTTT.

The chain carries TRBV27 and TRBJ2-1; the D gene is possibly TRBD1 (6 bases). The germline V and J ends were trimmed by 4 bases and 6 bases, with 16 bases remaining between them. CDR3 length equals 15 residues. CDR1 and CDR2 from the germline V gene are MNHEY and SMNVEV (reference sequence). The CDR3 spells CASSSITGLLNEQFF. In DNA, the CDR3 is TGTGCCAGCAGTTCCATCACAGGGCTCCTCAATGAGCAGTTCTTC.

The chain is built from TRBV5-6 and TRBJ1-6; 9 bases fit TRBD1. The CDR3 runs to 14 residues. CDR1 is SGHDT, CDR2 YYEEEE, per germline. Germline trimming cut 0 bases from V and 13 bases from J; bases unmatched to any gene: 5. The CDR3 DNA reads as TGTGCCAGCAGCTTGGGCGGGACAGGGCTTCCCCTCCACTTT. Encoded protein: CASSLGGTGLPLHF.

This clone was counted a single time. The CDR3 reads CASSVWDRGKNSPLHF. The DNA for the CDR3 is TGTGCCAGCAGCGTATGGGACAGGGGAAAGAATTCACCCCTCCACTTT. The chain has TRBV9 and TRBJ1-6; 10 nucleotides align to TRBD1. Germline values: CDR1 SGDLS, CDR2 YYNGEE. Unmatched junction bases numbered 5, after V lost 1 base and J lost 7 bases. The CDR3 is 16 amino acids.

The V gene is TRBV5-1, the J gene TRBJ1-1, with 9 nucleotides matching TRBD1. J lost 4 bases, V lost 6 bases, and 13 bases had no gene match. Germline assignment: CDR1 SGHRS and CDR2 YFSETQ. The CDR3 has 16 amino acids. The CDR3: CASTLQGARVGTEAFF. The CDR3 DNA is TGCGCCAGCACCTTACAGGGGGCGCGGGTAGGCACTGAAGCTTTCTTT.

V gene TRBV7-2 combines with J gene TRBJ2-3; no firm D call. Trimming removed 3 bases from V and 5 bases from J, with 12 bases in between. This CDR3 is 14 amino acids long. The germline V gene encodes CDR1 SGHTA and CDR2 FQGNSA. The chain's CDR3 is CASSFFSGEDTQYF. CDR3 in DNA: TGTGCCAGCAGCTTTTTCAGTGGTGAAGATACGCAGTATTTT.

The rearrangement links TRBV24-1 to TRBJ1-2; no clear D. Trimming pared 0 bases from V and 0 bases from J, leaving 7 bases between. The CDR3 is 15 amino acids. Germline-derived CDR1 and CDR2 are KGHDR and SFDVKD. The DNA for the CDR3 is TGTGCCACCAGTGATTTGCGGGGTCCTAACTATGGCTACACCTTC. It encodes CATSDLRGPNYGYTF.